This TCR beta chain stems from a study of T cell responses to AZD1222 COVID-19 vaccine. Concerning this clone itself: Antigen: not known.

Study-level results: Clonal diversity may have been underestimated, and the donors were mostly white British, with more females than males. Repertoire samples came only from after the peak T cell response. CD4 TCRs covered the whole spike, strongest at regions 160-218 and 743-854.

Germline V CDR1 and CDR2: SNHLY, FYNNEI. V lost 5 bases and J 7 bases, leaving 11 bases between the germline ends. This CDR3 region has 12 residues. Data came from immunoSEQ multiplex PCR; TCRdb stores just in-frame clones and leaves some out. The sample shows about 93,000 clones, approximately 92% of them seen only once. This chain joins TRBV2 and TRBJ2-5; D unresolved. The sequence derives from an adult who received the AZD1222 COVID-19 vaccine. The sequenced sample was peripheral blood, obtained 28 days after the second AZD1222 dose. The CDR3 DNA is TGTGCCAGCAGTTATGACGGTATGACCCAGTACTTC. This codes for CASSYDGMTQYF.